This entry lists 5 T cell receptor beta chains sequenced from one sample in a study of cytomegalovirus exposure and HLA in healthy donors. The PCR was carried out with 60 Vbeta primers and 13 Jbeta primers. Method: immunoSEQ multiplex PCR; TCRdb's copy keeps in-frame clones and lacks some. The repertoire holds around 120,000 clones, with roughly 80% as singletons. Specimen: PBMCs. The receptors originated from a woman in her thirties or forties in good health and CMV-seropositive.

The rearrangement links TRBV19 to TRBJ2-5; 7 nucleotides match TRBD1. Germline CDR1 reads LNHDA; CDR2 reads SQIVND (reference sequence). The CDR3 sequence is 14 residues long. Losses at the gene ends were 5 bases for V and 0 bases for J; bases not matched to a gene: 3. The CDR3, as DNA: TGTGCCAGTAGTCCCGACAGGGACCAAGAGACCCAGTACTTC. This translates into CASSPDRDQETQYF.

The rearrangement uses TRBV4-3 and TRBJ2-7; D possibly corresponds to TRBD2 (5 bases). Germline V gene sequence: CDR1 LGHNA, CDR2 YSLEER. The CDR3 covers 15 residues. Trimming left V 0 bases short and J 3 bases short, with 12 bases between. CDR3 protein: CASSQDRTAGYEQYF. CDR3 DNA: TGCGCCAGCAGCCAAGATCGAACGGCGGGCTACGAGCAGTACTTC.

The chain joins TRBV30 to TRBJ1-4; TRBD1 matches 8 bases. V lost 2 bases and J lost 8; bases outside the gene matches: 10. Germline V gene lookup returns CDR1 GTSNPN and CDR2 SVGIG (reference sequence). The CDR3 is made up of 15 amino acids. The CDR3 is CAWSPNQGAREKLFF. CDR3 DNA: TGTGCCTGGAGTCCAAATCAGGGGGCGCGGGAAAAACTGTTTTTT. The full variable domain, in which reference TRBV30 and TRBJ1-4 provide the parts outside the CDR3, is SQTIHQWPATLVQPVGSPLSLECTVEGTSNPNLYWYRQAAGRGLQLLFYSVGIGQISSEVPQNLSASRPQDRQFILSSKKLLLSDSGFYLCAWSPNQGAREKLFFGSGTQLSVL.

This clone was seen once. This chain joins TRBV2 and TRBJ1-5; weak D call: TRBD1 (6 bases). Looked up from germline, CDR1 is SNHLY and CDR2 is FYNNEI. Trimming stripped 6 bases from V and 0 bases from J, with 12 bases between. This CDR3 has 15 amino acids. CDR3 sequence reads: CASREGDNSNQPQHF. Written as DNA, the CDR3 is TGTGCCAGCAGAGAGGGGGATAATAGCAATCAGCCCCAGCATTTT.

This clone was seen more than once but under ten times. The chain employs TRBV7-8 and TRBJ1-2; D gene ambiguous. The CDR3 consists of 14 residues. In germline, CDR1 is SGHVS, CDR2 FQNEAQ. The V and J ends lost 5 bases and 4 bases respectively, with 14 bases between them. In DNA, the CDR3 is TGTGCCAGCAGCCCCAGTAGTCCAGGCTATGGCTACACCTTC. This sequence encodes CASSPSSPGYGYTF.